This T cell receptor beta chain was profiled in a study of early T cells in non-severe SARS-CoV-2 infection. Turning to the study itself: Sequencing of unsorted whole blood was done on bulk RNA, leaving chains unpaired. Regarding the study as a whole: Matching against VDJdb likely underestimated virus-specific expansions, favoring anti-spike CD8.

The CDR3 totals 13 residues. Germline V gene data show CDR1 as DFQATT and CDR2 as SNEGSKA (reference sequence). The ends were cut back, 6 bases at V and 4 bases at J, with 15 bases in the middle. About this clonotype itself: The antigen remains unidentified.

The protocol attached unique molecular identifiers to individual cDNA molecules. One entry per CDR3 protein results from TCRdb running MiXCR on the 5' RACE reads. The sample includes over 55,000 distinct CDR3 sequences, under 15% of them seen just once. This chain joins TRBV20-1 and TRBJ1-2; D is ambiguous. The sample here was whole blood, taken at baseline. The sequence came from an adult who was a healthcare worker with PCR-confirmed SARS-CoV-2 infection or an uninfected control (not recorded which). The CDR3 sequence: CSAVMDSGYGYTF. The DNA of the CDR3 is TGCAGTGCCGTCATGGATTCTGGCTATGGCTACACCTTC.